The 31 T cell receptor beta chains given below trace back to one sample, sequenced in a study of neurological immune-mediated disorders. Via MiXCR, TCRdb re-called the 5' RACE reads, giving one row per CDR3 protein. The table lists 30,000 to 40,000 distinct CDR3 sequences, 7% to 8% of them singletons. Material for sequencing was PBMCs. All receptors derive from a middle-aged woman in good health.

This clonotype came up many times. The V call is TRBV10-3, the J call TRBJ1-2; the D is unclear. The CDR3 covers 14 residues. The V gene's germline CDR1 is ENHRY and CDR2 SYGVKD. Deletions cut 3 bases from V and 4 bases from J, with 12 bases between. CDR3 region: CAISDLGRGYGYTF. The CDR3, as DNA: TGTGCCATCAGTGACCTCGGACGAGGCTATGGCTACACCTTC.

Remarks on this clonotype: The junction differs from germline at one of its ends, possibly a read error. The chain joins TRBV7-8 to TRBJ2-2; 9 nucleotides line up with TRBD2. In germline, CDR1 is SGHVS, CDR2 FQNEAQ. The CDR3 contains 16 residues. The CDR3 loop reads CARSLGAGGTAGELFF. DNA of the CDR3: TGTGCCAGAAGCTTAGGTGCGGGGGGGACGGCTGGGGAGCTGTTTTTT.

This clonotype was observed at least ten times. This chain connects TRBV4-2 to TRBJ2-5; 8 bases agree with TRBD2. The V gene end was trimmed by 1 base and the J gene end by 3 bases; junction bases not matched to a gene: 13. Per the germline V gene, CDR1 is LGHNA and CDR2 is YNFKEQ. The CDR3 extends over 18 amino acids. In DNA form, the CDR3 reads TGTGCCAGCAGCCAAGCACGAGGGACTAGAACGGGAAAAGAGACCCAGTACTTC. Amino acids: CASSQARGTRTGKETQYF.

This clonotype was counted only a few times. This rearrangement joins TRBV27 to TRBJ2-1; no firm D call. The CDR3 extends over 14 amino acids. Per the germline V gene, CDR1 is MNHEY and CDR2 is SMNVEV (reference sequence). Trimming removed 8 bases from V and 4 bases from J, with 15 bases in between. CDR3 loop: CASGNTNAYNEQFF. CDR3 DNA sequence: TGTGCCAGCGGTAACACGAATGCTTACAATGAGCAGTTCTTC.

This clonotype was found many times. This rearrangement joins TRBV7-3 to TRBJ2-1, with a tentative D call TRBD2 (5 bases). Trimming cost V 4 bases and J 7 bases, with 11 bases left between them. The CDR3 has 13 amino acids. Germline V gene data show CDR1 as SGHTA and CDR2 as FQGTGA. CDR3 bases: TGTGCCAGCAGCTCCGGACTCCTAAATGAGCAGTTCTTC. Protein product: CASSSGLLNEQFF.

This clonotype was seen many times. This chain links TRBV7-2 with TRBJ1-4, with 7 bases lining up with TRBD1. This CDR3 is 15 amino acids long. The ends lost 5 bases at V and 7 bases at J; junction bases unmatched: 10. Germline CDR1 is SGHTA and CDR2 is FQGNSA. The CDR3 sequence is CASSARQGQSEKLFF. The DNA of the CDR3 is TGTGCCAGCAGCGCACGACAGGGACAGAGTGAAAAACTGTTTTTT.

This clonotype has at least ten counts. The chain couples TRBV12-3 or TRBV12-4 to TRBJ2-7; D remains ambiguous. Deletions cut 6 bases from V and 1 base from J, with 7 bases between. The CDR3 has 12 residues. CDR3 residues: CASSRFSYEQYF. The CDR3 DNA follows: TGTGCCAGCAGCCGATTTTCCTACGAGCAGTACTTC.

The sample holds many counts of this clonotype. The chain has TRBV28 and TRBJ2-7, with 9 bases lining up with TRBD2. This CDR3 contains 16 residues. Germline V gives CDR1 MDHEN, CDR2 SYDVKM. Unmatched junction bases numbered 12, after V lost 5 bases and J lost 4 bases. The chain's CDR3 is CASSLGGAAGGYEQYF. CDR3 DNA: TGTGCCAGCAGTCTAGGGGGCGCGGCGGGAGGGTACGAGCAGTACTTC.

This clonotype was seen ten or more times. The chain carries TRBV5-6 and TRBJ2-5; D possibly corresponds to TRBD1 (5 bases). Trimming cost V 1 base and J 2 bases, with 12 bases left between them. CDR3 size: 15 residues. From germline, CDR1 is SGHDT and CDR2 YYEEEE. The CDR3 spells CASSLLGHIQETQYF. The CDR3 DNA sequence: TGTGCCAGCAGCTTGTTAGGACACATACAAGAGACCCAGTACTTC.

Comment on this clonotype: It may be a read error: a sequence one base away is much more abundant. The CDR3 is CASSVVVGSSYYEQFF. CDR3 nucleotides: TGTGCCAGCAGCGTAGTCGTGGGGAGCTCCTACTATGAGCAGTTCTTC. The chain links TRBV9 to TRBJ2-1; D is perhaps TRBD2 (5 bases). From germline, CDR1 is SGDLS and CDR2 YYNGEE. The length of the CDR3 is 16 residues.

This clonotype was observed many times. This sequence joins TRBV5-6 and TRBJ1-5; maybe TRBD1 (5 bases). Trimming left V 0 bases short and J 2 bases short, with 9 bases between. There are 15 residues in the CDR3. The germline CDR1 and CDR2 sequences are SGHDT and YYEEEE. CDR3 sequence (DNA): TGTGCCAGCAGCTTGGCAGGGCACGGCAATCAGCCCCAGCATTTT. The encoded protein is CASSLAGHGNQPQHF. Drawing the rest from reference TRBV5-6 and TRBJ1-5, the complete variable domain is DAGVTQSPTHLIKTRGQQVTLRCSPKSGHDTVSWYQQALGQGPQFIFQYYEEEERQRGNFPDRFSGHQFPNYSSELNVNALLLGDSALYLCASSLAGHGNQPQHFGDGTRLSIL.

The V gene is TRBV5-6, the J gene TRBJ1-1; 10 nucleotides line up with TRBD1. Germline values: CDR1 SGHDT, CDR2 YYEEEE. The CDR3 totals 14 residues. The ends lost 2 bases at V and 5 bases at J; junction bases unmatched: 3. The CDR3 sequence: CASSFGQGGTEAFF. Here the CDR3 DNA reads TGTGCCAGCAGCTTCGGACAGGGGGGTACTGAAGCTTTCTTT.

This clonotype was observed many times. The V gene is TRBV6-4, the J gene TRBJ2-3; 10 nucleotides align to TRBD2. CDR3 length equals 16 residues. The junction had 0 bases not matched to a gene; V was cut back by 0 bases and J by 0 bases. Germline CDR1 and CDR2: MRHNA and SNTAGT. In DNA form, the CDR3 reads TGTGCCAGCAGTGACTCGACTAGCGGGAGCACAGATACGCAGTATTTT. Its protein is CASSDSTSGSTDTQYF.

This clonotype has at least ten counts. The chain is built from TRBV7-9 and TRBJ1-2; 9 bases are a match to TRBD1. The CDR3 runs to 16 residues. V shed 4 bases and J 4 bases; nucleotides not matched to a gene: 10. Per germline, CDR1 SEHNR and CDR2 FQNEAQ (reference sequence). The CDR3 coding sequence is TGTGCCAGCAGCTCGGTGGGGACAGGGTCCAGCTATGGCTACACCTTC. It is translated as CASSSVGTGSSYGYTF. The full variable domain, completed using reference TRBV7-9 and TRBJ1-2, is DTGVSQNPRHKITKRGQNVTFRCDPISEHNRLYWYRQTLGQGPEFLTYFQNEAQLEKSRLLSDRFSAERPKGSFSTLEIQRTEQGDSAMYLCASSSVGTGSSYGYTFGSGTRLTVV.

This clonotype was detected ten times or more. The rearrangement links TRBV19 to TRBJ1-1; D unclear. The germline V gene has CDR1 LNHDA and CDR2 SQIVND (reference sequence). V lost 4 bases to trimming and J lost 5 bases, with 14 bases between them. There are 14 residues in the CDR3. CDR3 in DNA: TGTGCCAGTAGTACAGGAACGGACCGGACTGAAGCTTTCTTT. Translation: CASSTGTDRTEAFF.

This clonotype was seen repeatedly, ten times or more. The chain employs TRBV6-2 or TRBV6-3 and TRBJ2-2; 7 positions agree with TRBD1. The J segment lost 1 base and the V segment lost 6 bases, leaving 5 bases of the junction unmatched. Germline lookup yields CDR1 MNHEY and CDR2 SVGEGT. This CDR3 region has 15 residues. The CDR3 DNA is TGTGCCAGCAGACGACAGGGTCAGAACACCGGGGAGCTGTTTTTT. Translation gives CASRRQGQNTGELFF.

There are many counts of this clonotype. This chain links TRBV20-1 with TRBJ2-3; D perhaps matches TRBD2 (7 bases). V was pared by 6 bases and J by 2 bases, with 12 bases between. This CDR3 contains 13 residues. Germline V gene data show CDR1 as DFQATT and CDR2 as SNEGSKA (reference sequence). In DNA, the CDR3 is TGCAGTGCGAGGGGGGGAGACACAGATACGCAGTATTTT. As protein: CSARGGDTDTQYF.

This clonotype has a handful of counts. The V gene is TRBV7-8, the J gene TRBJ1-1; D gene uncertain. V gave up 1 base and J gave up 0 bases, with 6 bases separating them. Germline CDR1 SGHVS, CDR2 FQNEAQ. The CDR3 loop spans 14 amino acids. The CDR3 DNA reads as TGTGCCAGCAGCTTAGAAACGTTGAACACTGAAGCTTTCTTT. Its protein product is CASSLETLNTEAFF.

The chain recombines TRBV12-3 or TRBV12-4 with TRBJ1-4; D remains ambiguous. With 8 bases removed from V and 7 bases from J, the gap between germline ends came to 8 bases. The CDR3 is made up of 11 amino acids. CDR3 protein: CASGLTEKLFF. The CDR3 DNA follows: TGTGCCAGCGGACTGACTGAAAAACTGTTTTTT.

This clonotype has a handful of counts. The V call is TRBV6-1, the J call TRBJ1-2, with TRBD1 matching 9 bases. CDR3 length: 15 amino acids. J lost 4 bases, V lost 5 bases, and 8 bases had no gene match. The germline CDR1 and CDR2 sequences are MNHNS and SASEGT. DNA for the CDR3: TGTGCCAGCAGTAGCTCCGGACAGGGGACCTATGGCTACACCTTC. Translation gives CASSSSGQGTYGYTF.

There are many counts of this clonotype. Here the CDR3 DNA reads TGTGCCAGCAGCCAAGTCGAGACGGGCTATAATTCACCCCTCCACTTT. Its translation is CASSQVETGYNSPLHF. The V call is TRBV3-1, the J call TRBJ1-6; no clear D. Trimming took off 1 base at V and 3 bases at J, with 10 bases between the two ends. CDR1 and CDR2 (germline): LGHDT, YNNKEL (reference sequence). This CDR3 is 16 amino acids long.

The table lists this clonotype with many counts. The chain is built from TRBV29-1 and TRBJ2-2; 7 bases match TRBD1. Per the germline V gene, CDR1 is SQVTM and CDR2 is ANQGSEA. This CDR3 has 15 amino acids. With V trimmed by 6 bases and J by 3 bases, 10 bases remained unmatched. The CDR3 DNA reads as TGCAGCGTGCGACAGGGCGGCTCACACACCGGGGAGCTGTTTTTT. Translation gives CSVRQGGSHTGELFF.

The sample holds many counts of this clonotype. The J gene is TRBJ1-5, the V gene TRBV5-1; tentatively, D is TRBD1 (5 bases). This CDR3 has 13 residues. Trimming shortened V by 0 bases and J by 5 bases, and 6 bases separated the two germline ends. Germline CDR1 SGHRS, CDR2 YFSETQ. CDR3 sequence reads: CASSLVGDQPQHF. CDR3 bases: TGCGCCAGCAGCTTGGTAGGGGATCAGCCCCAGCATTTT.

This clonotype was seen ten or more times. V is TRBV27 and J is TRBJ2-3; D is ambiguous. The germline V and J ends were trimmed by 8 bases and 0 bases, with 15 bases remaining between them. Germline lookup yields CDR1 MNHEY and CDR2 SMNVEV (reference sequence). This CDR3 has 15 residues. For the CDR3, the DNA is TGTGCCAGCTCCCCGATGGCGGCTAGCACAGATACGCAGTATTTT. This codes for CASSPMAASTDTQYF.

This clonotype was observed at least ten times. Here the CDR3 reads CASSLAGFYNEQFF. The CDR3 bases are TGTGCCAGCAGCTTAGCGGGGTTTTACAATGAGCAGTTCTTC. The J gene is TRBJ2-1, the V gene TRBV13, with a tentative D call TRBD2 (5 bases). Germline lookup yields CDR1 PRHDT and CDR2 FYEKMQ (reference sequence). The CDR3 runs to 14 residues. V gave up 1 base and J gave up 4 bases, with 8 bases separating them.

This clonotype was counted many times. V and J are TRBV9 and TRBJ2-2; possibly TRBD2 for D (5 bases). Trimming removed 3 bases at V and 5 bases at J, with 5 bases between. The germline CDR1 and CDR2 sequences are SGDLS and YYNGEE. The CDR3 extends over 12 amino acids. For the CDR3, the DNA is TGTGCCAGCAGCGCGGGGACCGGGGAGCTGTTTTTT. Amino acid sequence: CASSAGTGELFF.

There are many counts of this clonotype. The chain uses TRBV14 and TRBJ1-6; maybe TRBD1 (5 bases). The CDR3 runs 13 residues. V dropped 5 bases and J dropped 12 bases, with 14 bases sitting between them. Per the germline V gene, CDR1 is SGHDN and CDR2 is FVKESK. As DNA, the CDR3 is TGTGCCAGCAGCTCAAGTAGCGGGGGACCCCTCCACTTT. It is translated as CASSSSSGGPLHF.

This clonotype is a singleton in its sample. A read error is possible here, since a much larger clone lies one base away. V usage is TRBV19 and J usage is TRBJ2-7, with 7 bases fitting TRBD1. Germline values: CDR1 LNHDA, CDR2 SQIVND (reference sequence). J lost 5 bases, V lost 5 bases, and 9 bases had no gene match. This CDR3 has 14 residues. CDR3 sequence: CASSPPGTANEQYF. The CDR3 DNA reads as TGTGCCAGTAGTCCCCCCGGGACAGCTAACGAGCAGTACTTC.

This clonotype was seen ten or more times. This chain joins TRBV6-5 and TRBJ2-7; D is perhaps TRBD1 (5 bases). The CDR3 totals 14 residues. Per the germline V gene, CDR1 is MNHEY and CDR2 is SVGAGI. The V and J ends lost 6 bases and 3 bases respectively, with 15 bases between them. CDR3 coding DNA: TGTGCCAGCAGCCCCGACAGAAAGCTCTACGAGCAGTACTTC. Protein product: CASSPDRKLYEQYF.

Ten or more counts support this clonotype. This chain links TRBV6-1 with TRBJ2-5, with D possibly TRBD1 on 6 matching bases. The V gene lost 0 bases and the J gene lost 4 bases, with 12 bases spanning the gap. The germline CDR1 and CDR2 sequences are MNHNS and SASEGT. There are 15 residues in the CDR3. DNA of the CDR3: TGTGCCAGCAGTGAAGCGCTAGGGGGATCAGAGACCCAGTACTTC. It codes for CASSEALGGSETQYF.

This clonotype was seen repeatedly, ten times or more. This rearrangement joins TRBV7-9 to TRBJ2-7; perhaps TRBD2 as D (5 bases). Per germline, CDR1 SEHNR and CDR2 FQNEAQ (reference sequence). The CDR3 runs 11 residues. V was pared by 5 bases and J by 6 bases, with 8 bases between. DNA of the CDR3: TGTGCCAGCAGCCCTGGACTCGAGCAGTACTTC. The encoded protein is CASSPGLEQYF.